A selection of T cell receptor beta chains follows, all from one sample in a study of blood T cell repertoires in COVID-19. Data came from immunoSEQ multiplex PCR; TCRdb stores just in-frame clones and leaves some out. The table includes about 210,000 clones, more than 70% detected once. The sequencing input was peripheral blood. The receptors originated from a man aged 45-65 years with active or convalescent COVID-19. Each CDR3 is given with its conserved first and last residue.

V: TRBV24-1; J: TRBJ2-3; CDR3: CATSQGGGTDTQYF
V: TRBV5-1; J: TRBJ1-1; CDR3: CASSFRGNTEAFF
V: TRBV6-2/TRBV6-3; J: TRBJ2-7; CDR3: CASSSDRGASYEQYF
V: TRBV11-2; J: TRBJ1-2; CDR3: CASSSRDRGDYGCTF
V: TRBV7-6; J: TRBJ2-7; CDR3: CASSLAPLADEQYF
V: TRBV7-2; J: TRBJ1-1; CDR3: CASSLEQVEAFF
V: TRBV5-4; J: TRBJ1-1; CDR3: CASSLPGRTEAFF
V: TRBV9; J: TRBJ2-1; CDR3: CASSLTGAYNEQFF
V: TRBV5-1; J: TRBJ1-4; CDR3: CASSSTGGNEKLFF
V: TRBV14; J: TRBJ2-3; CDR3: CASSPRAVRLAGTDTQYF
V: TRBV28; J: TRBJ1-5; CDR3: CASSFRRVQPQHF
V: TRBV7-2; J: TRBJ1-5; CDR3: CASSLFRDQPQHF
V: TRBV7-9; J: TRBJ1-1; CDR3: CASSLNQPSSAEAFF
V: TRBV3-1/TRBV3-2; J: TRBJ2-1; CDR3: CASSRGGPDYNEQFF
V: TRBV12-5; J: TRBJ2-1; CDR3: CDHPTSGSNEQFF
V: TRBV19; J: TRBJ2-3; CDR3: CASRTPRSAGGPGTDTQYF
V: TRBV30; J: TRBJ1-5; CDR3: CAWNSISNQPQHF
V: TRBV5-1; J: TRBJ2-1; CDR3: CASSLGGSPSSYNEQFF
V: TRBV28; J: TRBJ2-5; CDR3: CASSWGDLLEETQYF
V: TRBV19; J: TRBJ1-3; CDR3: CASSMGISSGNTIYF
V: TRBV4-1; J: TRBJ2-2; CDR3: CASSRGQGNTGELFF
V: TRBV28; J: TRBJ1-2; CDR3: CASKRGGYTF